These 30 T cell receptor beta chains originate from one sample sequenced in a study of shared clonotypes between healthy human individuals. Assay used: immunoSEQ multiplex PCR; TCRdb lists only in-frame clones, some missing. Altogether 2 million to 2.5 million clones are present, roughly 95% being singletons, with the ten largest covering approximately 0.13%. Sequencing used naive CD4+ T cells sorted from blood. The subset denotes: CD45RA+ positively selected. These receptors were collected from a man in his late teens or twenties in good health.

The gene calls are TRBV9 and TRBJ1-1; D is undetermined. The germline gives CDR1 SGDLS, CDR2 YYNGEE. The length of the CDR3 is 14 residues. V was clipped by 0 bases and J by 2 bases, with 8 bases between them. The CDR3 DNA reads TGTGCCAGCAGCGTAGGACACAAAAACACTGAAGCTTTCTTT. Protein sequence: CASSVGHKNTEAFF.

The rearrangement uses TRBV9 and TRBJ2-7; 8 bases line up with TRBD1. CDR3 length equals 16 residues. The ends lost 0 bases at V and 1 base at J; junction bases unmatched: 6. CDR1 and CDR2 from the germline V gene are SGDLS and YYNGEE. The CDR3 spells CASSVGGDRLSYEQYF. The CDR3 DNA reads TGTGCCAGCAGCGTAGGAGGGGACAGGCTTTCCTACGAGCAGTACTTC. The whole variable domain, filled in from reference TRBV9 and TRBJ2-7, reads DSGVTQTPKHLITATGQRVTLRCSPRSGDLSVYWYQQSLDQGLQFLIQYYNGEERAKGNILERFSAQQFPDLHSELNLSSLELGDSALYFCASSVGGDRLSYEQYFGPGTRLTVT.

CDR3 bases: TGTGCCAGCAGCTTAGGGAGTGGTAATACAAACACCGGGGAGCTGTTTTTT. The encoded protein is CASSLGSGNTNTGELFF. V and J are TRBV7-9 and TRBJ2-2; D is unresolved. CDR1 and CDR2 from the germline V gene are SEHNR and FQNEAQ (reference sequence). The CDR3 covers 17 residues. V was clipped by 1 base and J by 2 bases, with 14 bases between them.

About this clone itself: The same CDR3 is also encoded by other DNA sequences in this sample. The chain is built from TRBV29-1 and TRBJ2-7; no reliable D call. The V end was cut by 4 bases, the J end by 0 bases, with 7 bases between. Germline CDR1 and CDR2: SQVTM and ANQGSEA. This CDR3 contains 12 residues. The CDR3 region has the DNA TGCAGCGTTGGTGAGAGCTCCTACGAGCAGTACTTC. Encoded protein: CSVGESSYEQYF.

This chain uses TRBV27 with TRBJ2-2; 9 bases are shared with TRBD1. The CDR3 covers 15 residues. CDR1 MNHEY and CDR2 SMNVEV come from the germline V gene (reference sequence). V was clipped by 6 bases and J by 3 bases; unmatched bases: 5. DNA for the CDR3: TGTGCCAGCAGGCTGCGGACAGGGGACACCGGGGAGCTGTTTTTT. As protein: CASRLRTGDTGELFF.

As regards this clone: Other DNA variants within this sample encode the same CDR3. The V call is TRBV2, the J call TRBJ2-7; maybe TRBD1 (5 bases). Germline CDR1 and CDR2: SNHLY and FYNNEI. Trimming cost V 6 bases and J 1 base, with 7 bases left between them. The CDR3 length is 12 residues. CDR3 in amino acids: CASRDSSYEQYF. For the CDR3, the DNA is TGTGCCAGCAGAGACAGTTCCTACGAGCAGTACTTC.

The chain joins TRBV5-1 to TRBJ2-1; 9 nucleotides match TRBD2. Germline CDR1 reads SGHRS; CDR2 reads YFSETQ. V gave up 0 bases and J gave up 10 bases; unmatched junction bases: 8. The CDR3 loop spans 15 amino acids. For the CDR3, the DNA is TGCGCCAGCAGCTTGGAGGCTAGCGGGGAAGGCGAGCAGTTCTTC. Its protein is CASSLEASGEGEQFF.

As concerns this clone: This CDR3 is also generated by other DNA sequences in the sample. The chain carries TRBV6-5 and TRBJ1-1; D may be TRBD1 (6 bases). The CDR3 extends over 12 amino acids. Trimming took off 8 bases at V and 5 bases at J, with 12 bases between the two ends. The germline CDR1 and CDR2 sequences are MNHEY and SVGAGI. CDR3 DNA: TGTGCCAGCCGTAGGGGGGAGACTGAAGCTTTCTTT. Translation gives CASRRGETEAFF.

This clone was counted a few times. The chain recombines TRBV5-6 with TRBJ1-6; the D is unclear. The ends were cut back, 1 base at V and 12 bases at J, with 5 bases in the middle. CDR3 length: 11 amino acids. Germline CDR1 and CDR2: SGHDT and YYEEEE. CDR3 sequence: CASSLSGPLHF. In DNA, the CDR3 is TGTGCCAGCAGCTTGTCCGGACCCCTCCACTTT.

The V and J genes are TRBV7-9 and TRBJ2-3; perhaps TRBD2 as D (6 bases). CDR3 size: 17 residues. The germline V gene has CDR1 SEHNR and CDR2 FQNEAQ (reference sequence). Between the trimmed V and J ends, which lost 4 bases and 8 bases, there was a span of 25 bases. The CDR3 loop reads CASSSLRTGREVGTQYF. Written as DNA, the CDR3 is TGTGCCAGCAGCTCGTTAAGAACTGGCAGGGAGGTTGGTACGCAGTATTTT.

The J gene is TRBJ2-3, the V gene TRBV7-2; TRBD2 is a possible D gene (6 bases). Germline loops: CDR1 SGHTA, CDR2 FQGNSA. V lost 3 bases and J lost 4, with 17 bases in between. The CDR3 has 16 residues. The CDR3 sequence is CASSLSSGAGADTQYF. As DNA, the CDR3 is TGTGCCAGCAGCTTGTCGTCGGGAGCCGGGGCAGATACGCAGTATTTT.

This rearrangement joins TRBV18 to TRBJ2-3, with unresolved D. Trimming took 0 bases from V and 0 from J, leaving 13 bases between them. The germline gives CDR1 KGHSH, CDR2 LQKENI. The CDR3 contains 17 residues. CDR3 protein: CASSPPFAGPSTDTQYF. The DNA of the CDR3 is TGTGCCAGCTCACCACCGTTCGCAGGCCCTAGCACAGATACGCAGTATTTT. The full variable domain, in which reference TRBV18 and TRBJ2-3 provide the parts outside the CDR3, is NAGVMQNPRHLVRRRGQEARLRCSPMKGHSHVYWYRQLPEEGLKFMVYLQKENIIDESGMPKERFSAEFPKEGPSILRIQQVVRGDSAAYFCASSPPFAGPSTDTQYFGPGTRLTVL.

The chain links TRBV5-3 to TRBJ2-1, with 9 nucleotides matching TRBD2. TRBV5-3 falls under the ORF class, with uncertain function. The CDR3 runs 16 residues. V shed 2 bases and J 7 bases; nucleotides not matched to a gene: 10. The CDR3 DNA is TGTGCCAGAAGCTTAGCGAGACTAGCGGTTTTAAATGAGCAGTTCTTC. Translating gives CARSLARLAVLNEQFF.

The CDR3 nucleotides are TGCAGTGCTGGTCTGCTGTCCCAGTACTTC. Translating it yields CSAGLLSQYF. The chain employs TRBV20-1 and TRBJ2-5; D is uncertain. Germline V gene lookup returns CDR1 DFQATT and CDR2 SNEGSKA (reference sequence). V dropped 5 bases and J dropped 9 bases, with 10 bases sitting between them. The CDR3 is 10 amino acids.

The CDR3, as DNA: TGTGCCATCAGCCAGGGGTTAGCGAGCGGGGGGGCGTCTACGCAGTATTTT. The encoded protein is CAISQGLASGGASTQYF. The rearrangement uses TRBV10-3 and TRBJ2-3; 10 bases fit TRBD2. V was clipped by 6 bases and J by 8 bases; unmatched bases: 17. Germline V gives CDR1 ENHRY, CDR2 SYGVKD. There are 17 residues in the CDR3.

The chain combines TRBV29-1 with TRBJ2-7; D might be TRBD2 (6 bases). V was shortened by 4 bases and J by 4 bases, with 17 bases between the two germline ends. This CDR3 is 14 amino acids long. Germline V CDR1 and CDR2: SQVTM, ANQGSEA. The chain's CDR3 is CSVGVGRFLYEQYF. In nucleotides, the CDR3 is TGCAGCGTTGGGGTAGGGAGGTTTTTGTACGAGCAGTACTTC.

This chain links TRBV29-1 with TRBJ2-7; a possible D gene is TRBD2 (6 bases). The CDR3 totals 13 residues. The germline CDR1 and CDR2 sequences are SQVTM and ANQGSEA. V lost 4 bases, J lost 0 bases, and 10 bases lay in between. CDR3 amino acids: CSVAGVLSYEQYF. In DNA form, the CDR3 reads TGCAGCGTTGCGGGGGTACTCTCCTACGAGCAGTACTTC.

The CDR3 here is CASGQDATNEKLFF. The CDR3, as DNA: TGTGCCAGCGGACAGGATGCAACTAATGAAAAACTGTTTTTT. The chain is built from TRBV10-3 and TRBJ1-4, with TRBD1 matching 7 bases. Germline CDR1 ENHRY, CDR2 SYGVKD. The V segment lost 10 bases and the J segment 0 bases; nucleotides outside the gene matches: 5. CDR3 length: 14 amino acids.

V is TRBV4-3 and J is TRBJ1-1, with D tentatively TRBD1 (6 bases). The CDR3 has 13 amino acids. Germline V gene data show CDR1 as LGHNA and CDR2 as YSLEER. V was clipped by 0 bases and J by 10 bases, with 12 bases between them. The CDR3 loop is CASSQEMGHGAFF. The CDR3 DNA reads as TGCGCCAGCAGCCAAGAAATGGGACACGGAGCTTTCTTT.

Regarding this clone: Additional DNA sequences in this sample encode the identical CDR3. This rearrangement joins TRBV5-1 to TRBJ2-2, with TRBD1 matching 7 bases. The CDR3 runs 16 residues. Germline-derived CDR1 and CDR2 are SGHRS and YFSETQ. With 0 bases clipped from V and 1 base from J, the junction kept 3 bases outside the gene matches. The CDR3 DNA sequence: TGCGCCAGCAGCTTGGAAGGGACAGTGAACACCGGGGAGCTGTTTTTT. This encodes CASSLEGTVNTGELFF. Based on the CDR3 plus reference TRBV5-1 and TRBJ2-2, the full variable domain is KAGVTQTPRYLIKTRGQQVTLSCSPISGHRSVSWYQQTPGQGLQFLFEYFSETQRNKGNFPGRFSGRQFSNSRSEMNVSTLELGDSALYLCASSLEGTVNTGELFFGEGSRLTVL.

The table lists this clone with a count of one. V is TRBV6-5 and J is TRBJ1-2, with D unclear. CDR1 MNHEY and CDR2 SVGAGI come from the germline V gene. The CDR3 covers 13 residues. The V end lost 5 bases, the J end lost 1 base, and 8 bases lay between the germline ends. CDR3: CASSIDINYGYTF. CDR3 nucleotides: TGTGCCAGCAGTATCGACATTAACTATGGCTACACCTTC.

The chain uses TRBV10-3 and TRBJ2-7; TRBD1 matches at 10 bases. The CDR3 consists of 12 residues. CDR1 is ENHRY and CDR2 is SYGVKD in the germline V gene. Germline trimming cut 7 bases from V and 7 bases from J; bases unmatched to any gene: 4. The DNA for the CDR3 is TGTGCCATCAATCCGGGACAGGGGGAGCAGTACTTC. Translating it yields CAINPGQGEQYF.

The sample holds one count of this clone. This chain joins TRBV29-1 and TRBJ2-3, with D possibly being TRBD2 (6 bases). Trimming stripped 7 bases from V and 0 bases from J, with 14 bases between. The length of the CDR3 is 14 residues. Looked up from germline, CDR1 is SQVTM and CDR2 is ANQGSEA. The CDR3 region has the DNA TGCAGCGCCCGCCCAGGGACTAGCACAGATACGCAGTATTTT. Amino acids: CSARPGTSTDTQYF.

This clone appeared once. V usage is TRBV2 and J usage is TRBJ2-1, with D perhaps matching TRBD2 (5 bases). Between the trimmed V and J ends, which lost 1 base and 9 bases, there was a span of 10 bases. This CDR3 spans 13 amino acids. The germline V gene has CDR1 SNHLY and CDR2 FYNNEI. The CDR3 sequence: CASSEGIATEQFF. CDR3 in DNA: TGTGCCAGCAGTGAAGGGATAGCGACTGAGCAGTTCTTC.

The chain couples TRBV7-9 to TRBJ2-1; D is possibly TRBD1 (5 bases). V was pared by 4 bases and J by 6 bases, with 19 bases between. The germline CDR1 and CDR2 sequences are SEHNR and FQNEAQ (reference sequence). This CDR3 is built from 16 residues. This CDR3 is CASSSDPGRGSNEQFF. The CDR3 DNA reads TGTGCCAGCAGCTCCGACCCGGGTAGGGGTAGCAATGAGCAGTTCTTC.

The chain couples TRBV5-6 to TRBJ2-3, with TRBD2 matching 10 bases. Trimming cost V 4 bases and J 6 bases; bases outside gene matches: 11. There are 16 residues in the CDR3. The germline CDR1 and CDR2 sequences are SGHDT and YYEEEE. For the CDR3, the DNA is TGTGCCAGCAGCGGAGATAGGACTAGCGGAACTGATACGCAGTATTTT. This translates into CASSGDRTSGTDTQYF.

CDR3 in DNA: TGTGCCAGCAGTGATTGGGGACAGGCGGACTCACCCCTCCACTTT. Translating it yields CASSDWGQADSPLHF. The V call is TRBV25-1, the J call TRBJ1-6; 8 bases are a match to TRBD1. In germline, CDR1 is MGHDK, CDR2 SYGVNS. The CDR3 has 15 residues. Unmatched junction bases numbered 8, after V lost 3 bases and J lost 10 bases.

The CDR3 sequence: CASSLDGQPQETQYF. In DNA form, the CDR3 reads TGTGCCAGCAGCTTGGATGGACAGCCACAAGAGACCCAGTACTTC. This sequence joins TRBV5-4 and TRBJ2-5, with a tentative D call TRBD1 (6 bases). The CDR3 extends over 15 amino acids. CDR1 is SGHNT, CDR2 YYREEE, per germline (reference sequence). The V end lost 0 bases, the J end lost 2 bases, and 11 bases lay between the germline ends. The full variable domain, completed using reference TRBV5-4 and TRBJ2-5, is ETGVTQSPTHLIKTRGQQVTLRCSSQSGHNTVSWYQQALGQGPQFIFQYYREEENGRGNFPPRFSGLQFPNYSSELNVNALELDDSALYLCASSLDGQPQETQYFGPGTRLLVL.

The chain employs TRBV2 and TRBJ2-1, with 8 bases matching TRBD2. Germline V gene data show CDR1 as SNHLY and CDR2 as FYNNEI. The CDR3 contains 15 residues. Trimming removed 4 bases from V and 7 bases from J; junction bases left unmatched: 9. CDR3 residues: CASSARGGLSNEQFF. CDR3 bases: TGTGCCAGCAGTGCCCGGGGGGGCCTAAGTAATGAGCAGTTCTTC.

This chain uses TRBV7-8 with TRBJ2-1; 13 bases are shared with TRBD2. Germline lookup yields CDR1 SGHVS and CDR2 FQNEAQ. Unmatched junction bases numbered 12, after V lost 4 bases and J lost 6 bases. There are 18 residues in the CDR3. The CDR3 sequence is CASSSRFPGLAGSNEQFF. The CDR3 DNA reads TGTGCCAGCAGCTCGAGATTCCCGGGACTAGCGGGGAGCAATGAGCAGTTCTTC.